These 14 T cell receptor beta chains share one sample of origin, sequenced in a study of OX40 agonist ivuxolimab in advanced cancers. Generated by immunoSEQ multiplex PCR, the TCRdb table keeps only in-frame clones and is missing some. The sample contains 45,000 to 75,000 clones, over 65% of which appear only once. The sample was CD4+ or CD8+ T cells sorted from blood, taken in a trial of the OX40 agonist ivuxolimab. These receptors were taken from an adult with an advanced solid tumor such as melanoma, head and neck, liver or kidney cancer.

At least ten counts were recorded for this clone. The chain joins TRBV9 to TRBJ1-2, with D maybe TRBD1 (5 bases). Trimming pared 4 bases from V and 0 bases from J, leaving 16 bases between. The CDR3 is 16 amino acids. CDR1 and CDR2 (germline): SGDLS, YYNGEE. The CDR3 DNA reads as TGTGCCAGCAGCCCTCGACCCGACAGTTCTAACTATGGCTACACCTTC. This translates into CASSPRPDSSNYGYTF.

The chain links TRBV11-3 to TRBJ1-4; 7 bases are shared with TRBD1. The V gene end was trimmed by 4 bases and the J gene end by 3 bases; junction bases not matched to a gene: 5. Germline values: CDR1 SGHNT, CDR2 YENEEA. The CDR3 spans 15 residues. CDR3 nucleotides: TGTGCCAGCAGCTCCCGACAGGGATCTAATGAAAAACTGTTTTTT. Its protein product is CASSSRQGSNEKLFF.

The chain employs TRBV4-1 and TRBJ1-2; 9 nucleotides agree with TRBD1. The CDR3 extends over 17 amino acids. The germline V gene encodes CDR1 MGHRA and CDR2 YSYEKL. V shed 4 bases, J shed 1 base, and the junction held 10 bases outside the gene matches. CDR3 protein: CASSRGTGSNNNYGYTF. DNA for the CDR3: TGCGCCAGCAGCCGAGGGACAGGGTCTAACAATAACTATGGCTACACCTTC.

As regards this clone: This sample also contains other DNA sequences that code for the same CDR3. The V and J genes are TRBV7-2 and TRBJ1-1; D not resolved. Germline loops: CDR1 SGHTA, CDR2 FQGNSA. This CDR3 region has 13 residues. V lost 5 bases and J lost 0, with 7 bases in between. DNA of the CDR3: TGTGCCAGCAGCCCCCAGTTGAACACTGAAGCTTTCTTT. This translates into CASSPQLNTEAFF.

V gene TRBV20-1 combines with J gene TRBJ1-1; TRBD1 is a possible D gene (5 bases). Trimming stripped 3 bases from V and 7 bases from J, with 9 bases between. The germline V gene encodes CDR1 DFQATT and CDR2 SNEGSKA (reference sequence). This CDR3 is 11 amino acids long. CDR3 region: CSARGRVEAFF. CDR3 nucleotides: TGCAGTGCTAGGGGCAGGGTTGAAGCTTTCTTT.

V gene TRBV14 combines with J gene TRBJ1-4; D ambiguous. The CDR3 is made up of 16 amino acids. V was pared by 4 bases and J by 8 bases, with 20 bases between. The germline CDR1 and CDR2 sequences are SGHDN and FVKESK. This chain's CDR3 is CASSPRMLGGNEKLFF. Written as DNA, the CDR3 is TGTGCCAGCAGCCCCCGAATGCTAGGAGGGAACGAAAAACTGTTTTTT. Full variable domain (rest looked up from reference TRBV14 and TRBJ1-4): EAGVTQFPSHSVIEKGQTVTLRCDPISGHDNLYWYRRVMGKEIKFLLHFVKESKQDESGMPNNRFLAERTGGTYSTLKVQPAELEDSGVYFCASSPRMLGGNEKLFFGSGTQLSVL.

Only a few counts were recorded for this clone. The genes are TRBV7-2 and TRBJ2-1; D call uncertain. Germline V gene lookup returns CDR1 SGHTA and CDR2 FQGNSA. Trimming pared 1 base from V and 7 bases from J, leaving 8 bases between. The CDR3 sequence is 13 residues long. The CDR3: CASSLVWANEQFF. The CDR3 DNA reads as TGTGCCAGCAGCTTAGTGTGGGCAAATGAGCAGTTCTTC. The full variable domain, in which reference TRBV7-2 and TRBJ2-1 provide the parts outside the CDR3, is GAGVSQSPSNKVTEKGKDVELRCDPISGHTALYWYRQSLGQGLEFLIYFQGNSAPDKSGLPSDRFSAERTGGSVSTLTIQRTQQEDSAVYLCASSLVWANEQFFGPGTRLTVL.

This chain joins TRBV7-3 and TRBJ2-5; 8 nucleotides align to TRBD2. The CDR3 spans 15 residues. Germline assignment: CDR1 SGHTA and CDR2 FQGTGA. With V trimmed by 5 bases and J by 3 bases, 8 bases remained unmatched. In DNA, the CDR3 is TGTGCCAGCAGCCCCGGGGGGGCCCAGGAAGAGACCCAGTACTTC. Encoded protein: CASSPGGAQEETQYF.

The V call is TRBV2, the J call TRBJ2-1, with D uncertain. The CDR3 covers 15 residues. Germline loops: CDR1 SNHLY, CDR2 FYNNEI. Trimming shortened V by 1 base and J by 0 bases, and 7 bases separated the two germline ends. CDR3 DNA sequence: TGTGCCAGCAGTGAAGTAGGGTTCTCCTACAATGAGCAGTTCTTC. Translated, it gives CASSEVGFSYNEQFF. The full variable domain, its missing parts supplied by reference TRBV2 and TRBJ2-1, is EPEVTQTPSHQVTQMGQEVILRCVPISNHLYFYWYRQILGQKVEFLVSFYNNEISEKSEIFDDQFSVERPDGSNFTLKIRSTKLEDSAMYFCASSEVGFSYNEQFFGPGTRLTVL.

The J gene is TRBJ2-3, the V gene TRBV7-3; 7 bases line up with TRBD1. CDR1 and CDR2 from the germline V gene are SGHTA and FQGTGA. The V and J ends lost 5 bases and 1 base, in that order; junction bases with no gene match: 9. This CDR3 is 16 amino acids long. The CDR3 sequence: CASSVEGAPGTDTQYF. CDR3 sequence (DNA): TGTGCCAGCAGCGTCGAGGGGGCGCCGGGCACAGATACGCAGTATTTT.

The CDR3 reads CASNRQGNTEAFF. CDR3 nucleotide sequence: TGTGCCAGCAACCGACAGGGTAACACTGAAGCTTTCTTT. This chain uses TRBV2 with TRBJ1-1; 7 positions match TRBD1. The CDR3 consists of 13 residues. J was trimmed by 2 bases and V by 7 bases; bases with no gene match: 4. CDR1 and CDR2 from the germline V gene are SNHLY and FYNNEI.

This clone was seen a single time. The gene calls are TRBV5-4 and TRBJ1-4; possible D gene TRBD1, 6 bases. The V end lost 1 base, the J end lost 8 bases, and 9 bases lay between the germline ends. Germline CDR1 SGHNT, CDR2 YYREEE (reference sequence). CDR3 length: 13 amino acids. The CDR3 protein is CASSLRGGEKLFF. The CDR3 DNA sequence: TGTGCCAGCAGCTTGAGGGGGGGGGAAAAACTGTTTTTT.

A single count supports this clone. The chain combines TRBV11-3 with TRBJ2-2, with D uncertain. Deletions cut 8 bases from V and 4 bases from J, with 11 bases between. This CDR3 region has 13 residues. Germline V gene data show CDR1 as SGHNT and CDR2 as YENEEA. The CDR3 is CASEHRVTGELFF. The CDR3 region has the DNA TGTGCCAGCGAACACAGAGTCACCGGGGAGCTGTTTTTT.

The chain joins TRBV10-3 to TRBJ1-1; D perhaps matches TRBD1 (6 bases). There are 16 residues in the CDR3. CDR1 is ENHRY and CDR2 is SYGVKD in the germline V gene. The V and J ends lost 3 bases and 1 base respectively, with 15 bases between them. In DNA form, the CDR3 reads TGTGCCATCAGTGACAGGGGCAGGGCGAGGAACACTGAAGCTTTCTTT. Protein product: CAISDRGRARNTEAFF.